This T cell receptor (beta chain) is drawn from a study of blood T cell repertoires in COVID-19. The wider study: Sites in the United States, Italy and Spain provided acute and convalescent COVID-19 samples. The cDNA or gDNA used as material had been derived from T cells, B-cell-depleted T cells, or PBMCs.

Authors' processing steps: Counts of nucleated cells, estimated from reference gene primer amplification, were obtained. Only in-frame clones appear in the TCRdb table, and some are missing; sequencing was by immunoSEQ multiplex PCR. From that table come the V and J calls and clone size; the DNA was used to work out D and trimming. In the table there are 69,000 or so clones, 84% of which are singletons. The Seattle patients, enrolled during active infection, were followed longitudinally. Unmatched junction bases numbered 6, after V lost 6 bases and J lost 4 bases. The CDR3 spans 14 residues. Per the germline V gene, CDR1 is MNHEY and CDR2 is SVGAGI.

The sequenced sample consisted of peripheral blood. This sequence was found in a middle-aged man with COVID-19, enrolled during active disease. The chain uses TRBV6-5 and TRBJ2-7; 10 bases are a match to TRBD2. CDR3 amino acids: CASSRGLAEYEQYF. The CDR3 bases are TGTGCCAGCAGCAGAGGACTAGCGGAATACGAGCAGTACTTC.